A single sample gave rise to the 6 T cell receptor beta chains below, sequenced in a study of blood T cell repertoires in COVID-19. The assay was immunoSEQ multiplex PCR, and TCRdb's table has in-frame clones only and misses some. The sample includes some 150,000 clones, about 79% seen only once; the top ten take 2.5% to 3.5%. Sequencing input: PBMCs or T cells enriched from blood (not recorded which). The source is a woman in her forties or fifties who had recovered from COVID-19.

This clone was detected once. The CDR3 DNA sequence: TGTGCCAGCAATCCAGCGGGGTGGAACACCGGGGAGCTGTTTTTT. Translating gives CASNPAGWNTGELFF. The rearrangement joins TRBV27 to TRBJ2-2, with 7 bases aligning to TRBD2. V trimming: 7 bases; J trimming: 1 base; junction bases outside the gene matches: 6. Germline values: CDR1 MNHEY, CDR2 SMNVEV (reference sequence). CDR3 length: 15 residues.

This rearrangement joins TRBV11-3 to TRBJ2-2; 8 bases match TRBD2. The V gene's germline CDR1 is SGHNT and CDR2 YENEEA. This CDR3 spans 16 amino acids. The V and J ends lost 5 bases and 9 bases, in that order; junction bases with no gene match: 14. CDR3 in DNA: TGTGCCAGCAGCCCCCTCGGGGGGGCCCTGAACCGGGAGCTGTTTTTT. Its translation is CASSPLGGALNRELFF.

The chain couples TRBV14 to TRBJ1-2, with TRBD1 identical over 7 bases. The CDR3 runs to 13 residues. V was clipped by 4 bases and J by 3 bases; unmatched bases: 2. CDR1 SGHDN and CDR2 FVKESK come from the germline V gene. DNA for the CDR3: TGTGCCAGCAGCCCGGGACAGCACTATGGCTACACCTTC. It codes for CASSPGQHYGYTF.

The genes are TRBV7-3 and TRBJ2-2; maybe TRBD1 (5 bases). V was cut by 2 bases and J by 4 bases, with 11 bases left in between. Germline V gene data show CDR1 as SGHTA and CDR2 as FQGTGA. The CDR3 extends over 15 amino acids. The CDR3 bases are TGTGCCAGCAGCTTAGGGGCCACCTCCACCGGGGAGCTGTTTTTT. It encodes CASSLGATSTGELFF.

The chain is built from TRBV5-5 and TRBJ1-1, with 7 bases matching TRBD1. The CDR3 runs 16 residues. CDR1 is SGHKS, CDR2 YYEKEE, per germline (reference sequence). V dropped 4 bases and J dropped 4; count of bases not matched to a gene: 13. CDR3 protein: CASSPLHFRDSTEAFF. Written as DNA, the CDR3 is TGTGCCAGCAGCCCGCTGCATTTTAGGGACAGCACTGAAGCTTTCTTT.

V and J are TRBV5-1 and TRBJ1-1; no definite D call. The CDR3 contains 17 residues. V lost 2 bases, J lost 1 base, and 18 bases lay in between. The V gene's germline CDR1 is SGHRS and CDR2 YFSETQ. In DNA form, the CDR3 reads TGCGCCAGCAGCTTTTCGGCGGCCCCCGAGGCGAACACTGAAGCTTTCTTT. This encodes CASSFSAAPEANTEAFF.